This passage covers 15 T cell receptor beta chains from one sample sequenced in a study of shared clonotypes between healthy human individuals. Generated by immunoSEQ multiplex PCR, the TCRdb table keeps only in-frame clones and is missing some. Here the sample spans roughly 2.2 million clones, more than 85% being singletons. Specimen: naive CD4+ T cells from PBMCs. Subset defined: CD45RA+ positively selected. Receptor source: a man aged 18 to 35 in good health. Some clones in this sample may be carry-over from other donors' samples.

V is TRBV5-1 and J is TRBJ2-3; 10 bases are shared with TRBD2. Germline CDR1 is SGHRS and CDR2 is YFSETQ. Trimming cost V 4 bases and J 1 base; bases outside gene matches: 3. The CDR3 runs 15 residues. CDR3 protein: CASSKGTSGTDTQYF. The CDR3 DNA is TGCGCCAGCAGCAAGGGGACTAGCGGCACAGATACGCAGTATTTT.

Points on this clone: Different DNA sequences within this sample yield the same CDR3. The chain uses TRBV6-5 and TRBJ1-1; no reliable D call. The CDR3 sequence is 13 residues long. The V end lost 2 bases, the J end lost 0 bases, and 4 bases lay between the germline ends. Germline values: CDR1 MNHEY, CDR2 SVGAGI. The CDR3 region has the DNA TGTGCCAGCAGTTACGGGATGAACACTGAAGCTTTCTTT. This codes for CASSYGMNTEAFF.

Of note for this clone: Other DNA sequences in the sample encode the same CDR3. The rearrangement links TRBV29-1 to TRBJ2-3; a weak D match, TRBD2 (6 bases). V lost 4 bases and J 2 bases, leaving 10 bases between the germline ends. The CDR3 sequence is 13 residues long. Germline V CDR1 and CDR2: SQVTM, ANQGSEA. The CDR3 bases are TGCAGCGTTGCGGGGGTTTTCACAGATACGCAGTATTTT. As protein: CSVAGVFTDTQYF.

In regard to this clone: This may arise from a read error, as a much more abundant clone is one base away. Additional DNA sequences in this sample encode the identical CDR3. This rearrangement joins TRBV5-1 to TRBJ2-3, with D hard to call. Germline values: CDR1 SGHRS, CDR2 YFSETQ. This CDR3 spans 11 amino acids. V was cut by 4 bases and J by 4 bases, with 4 bases left in between. CDR3 coding DNA: TGCGCCAGCAGCCTGGCAGATACGCAGTATTTT. Translation gives CASSLADTQYF.

J is TRBJ2-5 and V is TRBV7-7; TRBD1 matches 7 bases. The V segment lost 4 bases and the J segment 2 bases; nucleotides outside the gene matches: 1. CDR1 is SSHAT and CDR2 is FNYEAQ in the germline V gene (reference sequence). This CDR3 has 13 amino acids. The CDR3 sequence: CASSWDRQETQYF. The CDR3, as DNA: TGTGCCAGCAGCTGGGACAGACAAGAGACCCAGTACTTC.

This clone was detected once. The rearrangement links TRBV4-1 to TRBJ2-1, with 11 positions matching TRBD2. The junction had 9 bases not matched to a gene; V was cut back by 0 bases and J by 2 bases. Germline lookup yields CDR1 MGHRA and CDR2 YSYEKL. This CDR3 has 19 amino acids. The CDR3 DNA is TGCGCCAGCAGCCAAGATCTTACTAGCGGGAGCCCCGCCTACAATGAGCAGTTCTTC. As protein: CASSQDLTSGSPAYNEQFF.

The chain combines TRBV6-1 with TRBJ2-2, with 12 nucleotides matching TRBD1. The germline V gene encodes CDR1 MNHNS and CDR2 SASEGT. J gave up 7 bases and V 6 bases, and 6 bases lay outside the gene matches. The CDR3 has 15 residues. This CDR3 is CASREGQGADGELFF. The CDR3 coding sequence is TGTGCCAGCAGAGAGGGACAGGGGGCGGACGGGGAGCTGTTTTTT.

This clone was recorded a few times. The sample contains more than one DNA sequence encoding this CDR3. V is TRBV9 and J is TRBJ2-5; TRBD2 agrees at 11 bases. V lost 4 bases and J lost 3; bases outside the gene matches: 2. The CDR3 contains 14 residues. Germline loops: CDR1 SGDLS, CDR2 YYNGEE. CDR3 nucleotide sequence: TGTGCCAGCAGCCCGGGACTAGCGGAAGAGACCCAGTACTTC. It codes for CASSPGLAEETQYF.

Concerning this clone itself: Other nucleotide sequences in the sample specify the same CDR3. The chain links TRBV7-3 to TRBJ2-1; no definite D call. The CDR3 has 13 residues. Germline loops: CDR1 SGHTA, CDR2 FQGTGA. Trimming removed 6 bases at V and 7 bases at J, with 13 bases between. The CDR3 loop reads CASSLTSANEQFF. CDR3 in DNA: TGTGCCAGCAGTCTTACGTCGGCAAATGAGCAGTTCTTC. Full variable domain (missing parts from reference TRBV7-3 and TRBJ2-1): GAGVSQTPSNKVTEKGKYVELRCDPISGHTALYWYRQSLGQGPEFLIYFQGTGAADDSGLPNDRFFAVRPEGSVSTLKIQRTERGDSAVYLCASSLTSANEQFFGPGTRLTVL.

J is TRBJ1-4 and V is TRBV19; D gene ambiguous. This CDR3 comprises 16 residues. The germline V gene encodes CDR1 LNHDA and CDR2 SQIVND (reference sequence). V was trimmed by 6 bases and J by 0 bases, leaving 14 bases between them. The CDR3 protein is CASSPFAAATNEKLFF. The CDR3 coding sequence is TGTGCCAGTAGCCCCTTCGCAGCCGCAACTAATGAAAAACTGTTTTTT.

The gene calls are TRBV5-6 and TRBJ2-3; 7 bases map to TRBD2. The CDR3 has 17 amino acids. Per the germline V gene, CDR1 is SGHDT and CDR2 is YYEEEE. The junction had 9 bases not matched to a gene; V was cut back by 2 bases and J by 0 bases. CDR3 sequence: CASSFLLAATSTDTQYF. The CDR3 nucleotides are TGTGCCAGCAGCTTTCTGCTAGCGGCAACTAGCACAGATACGCAGTATTTT.

The J gene is TRBJ1-1, the V gene TRBV28; TRBD1 matches 7 bases. Germline CDR1 and CDR2: MDHEN and SYDVKM. CDR3 length equals 14 residues. The ends lost 7 bases at V and 2 bases at J; junction bases unmatched: 7. The CDR3 DNA follows: TGTGCCAGCAACCCCGGGACAGCTAACACTGAAGCTTTCTTT. Translated: CASNPGTANTEAFF.

This chain connects TRBV18 to TRBJ1-2; no clear D gene. Germline CDR1 is KGHSH and CDR2 is LQKENI. Trimming removed 1 base at V and 6 bases at J, with 9 bases between. The CDR3 runs to 13 residues. This CDR3 reads CASSPRSLDGYTF. CDR3 DNA: TGTGCCAGCTCACCACGGTCATTAGATGGCTACACCTTC.

This chain links TRBV7-9 with TRBJ2-3; 8 bases agree with TRBD2. Per the germline V gene, CDR1 is SEHNR and CDR2 is FQNEAQ (reference sequence). The length of the CDR3 is 16 residues. Trimming removed 5 bases from V and 6 bases from J; junction bases left unmatched: 13. This chain's CDR3 is CASSNFGGPSGDTQYF. DNA of the CDR3: TGTGCCAGCAGCAATTTCGGGGGGCCTAGCGGGGATACGCAGTATTTT.

V gene TRBV18 combines with J gene TRBJ2-1; D remains ambiguous. Germline CDR1 is KGHSH and CDR2 is LQKENI. The length of the CDR3 is 14 residues. The ends were cut back, 3 bases at V and 0 bases at J, with 6 bases in the middle. CDR3 DNA: TGTGCCAGCTCACCTATCGACTCCTACAATGAGCAGTTCTTC. Its translation is CASSPIDSYNEQFF.